The clone carrying this T cell receptor (beta chain) was recorded a few times. The antigen remains undetermined. CDR1 is SEHNR and CDR2 is FQNEAQ in the germline V gene (reference sequence). With 7 bases clipped from V and 0 bases from J, the junction kept 3 bases outside the gene matches. This CDR3 is built from 15 residues. The isolated RNA, all of it, was reverse transcribed, so expressed TCRB transcripts were what got sequenced. Naive, central memory and regulatory T cell samples yielded about 3.57 million reads on average. Sequencing used immunoSEQ multiplex PCR; TCRdb keeps in-frame clones, though not all of them. Here the sample spans some 270,000 clones, 14% being singletons. The data derive from a study of beta chain features in type 1 diabetes. Study-level results: Relative to healthy donors, patients appeared to have naive, central memory and Treg TCRB repertoires that were more similar.

Once sorted, every population was more than 95% pure. The chain uses TRBV7-9 and TRBJ2-1; 10 nucleotides agree with TRBD2. The sequenced sample was naive CD4+ T cells from blood. The sequence was obtained from a woman aged 40 to 55 in good health. The CDR3 DNA is TGTGCCAGCACAAGGACTAGCGGCTCCTACAATGAGCAGTTCTTC. Its protein product is CASTRTSGSYNEQFF. The full variable domain, in which reference TRBV7-9 and TRBJ2-1 provide the parts outside the CDR3, is DTGVSQNPRHKITKRGQNVTFRCDPISEHNRLYWYRQTLGQGPEFLTYFQNEAQLEKSRLLSDRFSAERPKGSFSTLEIQRTEQGDSAMYLCASTRTSGSYNEQFFGPGTRLTVL.